One and the same sample provided the 32 T cell receptor beta chains below, sequenced in a study of breast tumors, draining lymph nodes, adjacent tissues. TCRdb recomputed calls from the multiplex PCR reads with MiXCR, one row per CDR3 protein. The sample lists more than 12,000 distinct CDR3 sequences; around 50% were seen once. The sample comprised tumor-adjacent breast tissue. The receptors were gathered from a female donor with breast cancer. Some clones in this sample may be carry-over from other donors' samples.

This clonotype rates as medium-sized (0.01 to 0.1%). This rearrangement joins TRBV10-1 to TRBJ2-1, with 11 bases identical to TRBD2. This CDR3 comprises 15 residues. Germline V lookup: CDR1 WNHNN, CDR2 SYGVQD (reference sequence). V dropped 3 bases and J dropped 3; count of bases not matched to a gene: 1. The CDR3 protein is CASSDTSGGYNEQFF. Written as DNA, the CDR3 is TGCGCCAGCAGTGATACTAGCGGGGGCTACAATGAGCAGTTCTTC.

Worth noting for this clonotype: Relative to the germline gene, one junction end is altered; a read error may explain this. The chain couples TRBV5-6 to TRBJ1-2; D is perhaps TRBD1 (5 bases). The CDR3 runs 12 residues. Germline V gene data show CDR1 as SGHDT and CDR2 as YYEEEE. CDR3 in amino acids: CANSDGGYGYTF. In nucleotides, the CDR3 is TGTGCCAACAGCGACGGGGGCTATGGCTACACCTTC.

The gene calls are TRBV2 and TRBJ2-6; D call uncertain. With 2 bases removed from V and 0 bases from J, the gap between germline ends came to 8 bases. This CDR3 has 16 amino acids. Germline values: CDR1 SNHLY, CDR2 FYNNEI. CDR3 amino acids: CASSETEPSGANVLTF. The CDR3 region has the DNA TGTGCCAGCAGTGAAACCGAACCCTCTGGGGCCAACGTCCTGACTTTC.

This clonotype ranks as medium-sized (0.01 to 0.1%). This chain uses TRBV12-3 or TRBV12-4 with TRBJ1-5; TRBD1 is a possible D gene (5 bases). V was shortened by 3 bases and J by 6 bases, with 12 bases between the two germline ends. The CDR3 runs to 14 residues. The CDR3 coding sequence is TGTGCCAGCAGTTTCGGGCAGGGCGGTCAGCCCCAGCATTTT. This translates into CASSFGQGGQPQHF.

To note about this clonotype: Relative to the germline gene, one junction end is altered; a read error may explain this. The chain is built from TRBV5-6 and TRBJ1-2; D not certain. This CDR3 comprises 13 residues. Germline V gene data show CDR1 as SGHDT and CDR2 as YYEEEE. CDR3 nucleotides: TGTGCCGGCAGCTTGGAGCAGATCGAGCGCTATACCTTC. This sequence encodes CAGSLEQIERYTF.

V and J are TRBV7-2 and TRBJ2-5; D is uncertain. The germline CDR1 and CDR2 sequences are SGHTA and FQGNSA. This CDR3 contains 13 residues. The V end lost 5 bases, the J end lost 4 bases, and 11 bases lay between the germline ends. The DNA of the CDR3 is TGTGCCAGCAGCGAAGGGCCACCAGAGACCCAGTACTTC. Translating gives CASSEGPPETQYF.

This sequence joins TRBV24-1 and TRBJ2-3, with 8 nucleotides matching TRBD2. CDR3 length: 16 amino acids. Looked up from germline, CDR1 is KGHDR and CDR2 is SFDVKD. V was pared by 3 bases and J by 0 bases, with 4 bases of the junction left unmatched. CDR3 coding DNA: TGTGCCACCAGTGATCCCACTAGCGGAAGCACAGATACGCAGTATTTT. This translates into CATSDPTSGSTDTQYF.

V gene TRBV7-4 combines with J gene TRBJ2-7, with D possibly called TRBD1 or TRBD2 (5 bases each). V lost 3 bases to trimming and J lost 3 bases, with 6 bases between them. Germline CDR1 SGHVT, CDR2 SQSDAQ. This CDR3 comprises 12 residues. CDR3 sequence reads: CASSLGDYEQYF. CDR3 DNA sequence: TGTGCCAGCAGCTTGGGGGACTACGAGCAGTACTTC.

The V and J genes are TRBV9 and TRBJ1-3; 8 bases agree with TRBD1. Germline V gives CDR1 SGDLS, CDR2 YYNGEE. The CDR3 runs 14 residues. V gave up 3 bases and J gave up 3 bases; unmatched junction bases: 2. This CDR3 is CASSAGQGGNTIYF. As DNA, the CDR3 is TGTGCCAGCAGCGCCGGACAGGGTGGAAACACCATATATTTT.

The chain has TRBV20-1 and TRBJ1-5; D is perhaps TRBD1 (6 bases). CDR1 is DFQATT, CDR2 SNEGSKA, per germline (reference sequence). This CDR3 has 14 amino acids. V lost 4 bases and J 5 bases, leaving 15 bases between the germline ends. CDR3 amino acids: CSAILGGRYQPQHF. The CDR3 nucleotides are TGCAGTGCTATACTTGGGGGCCGCTATCAGCCCCAGCATTTT.

This clonotype was seen ten or more times. This could be a read error, since a much larger clone is one nucleotide away. The CDR3 sequence is CASSLGDARFF. CDR3 bases: TGTGCCAGCAGCTTGGGCGATGCGCGGTTCTTC. The J gene is TRBJ2-1, the V gene TRBV5-4, with D unclear. Germline CDR1 is SGHNT and CDR2 is YYREEE (reference sequence). V shed 0 bases and J shed 15 bases, with 10 bases lying between them. The CDR3 contains 11 residues.

In regard to this clonotype: At one of its ends the junction is not consistent with the germline gene, which may arise from a read error. V usage is TRBV20-1 and J usage is TRBJ2-7; 11 bases align to TRBD2. Germline CDR1 reads DFQATT; CDR2 reads SNEGSKA (reference sequence). CDR3 length equals 12 residues. Written as DNA, the CDR3 is TGCAGCGCTAGCGGGAGGTTCTACGAGCAGTACTTC. This gives the protein CSASGRFYEQYF.

This clonotype is classed as medium-sized. The CDR3 coding sequence is TGCAGTGCTAGACTGGGGACAGGGGGCGGTTTATTGGATGGCTACACCTTC. This gives the protein CSARLGTGGGLLDGYTF. This sequence joins TRBV20-1 and TRBJ1-2; 12 bases match TRBD1. Germline V gene lookup returns CDR1 DFQATT and CDR2 SNEGSKA (reference sequence). This CDR3 region has 17 residues. J lost 6 bases, V lost 2 bases, and 13 bases had no gene match.

This clonotype was seen many times. V usage is TRBV6-4 and J usage is TRBJ2-2; possibly TRBD2 for D (5 bases). Between the trimmed V and J ends, which lost 2 bases and 1 base, there was a span of 5 bases. This CDR3 has 14 residues. Per the germline V gene, CDR1 is MRHNA and CDR2 is SNTAGT. CDR3 protein: CASSDEGNTGELFF. CDR3 nucleotides: TGTGCCAGCAGTGACGAGGGGAACACCGGGGAGCTGTTTTTT.

The V and J genes are TRBV20-1 and TRBJ1-5; TRBD1 matches 8 bases. The CDR3 is made up of 15 amino acids. The ends lost 5 bases at V and 7 bases at J; junction bases unmatched: 13. Germline assignment: CDR1 DFQATT and CDR2 SNEGSKA (reference sequence). In nucleotides, the CDR3 is TGCAGTGCTCCCCCTCCCGGACAGGGTGGCCAGCCCCAGCATTTT. Protein sequence: CSAPPPGQGGQPQHF.

The chain couples TRBV15 to TRBJ2-7, with no clear D. The CDR3 is made up of 11 amino acids. The V end lost 6 bases, the J end lost 4 bases, and 7 bases lay between the germline ends. Germline assignment: CDR1 LNHNV and CDR2 YYDKDF (reference sequence). CDR3 nucleotides: TGTGCCACCAGTTCGGTGTACGAGCAGTACTTC. As protein: CATSSVYEQYF. Using reference TRBV15 and TRBJ2-7 for the parts outside the CDR3, the full variable domain is DAMVIQNPRYQVTQFGKPVTLSCSQTLNHNVMYWYQQKSSQAPKLLFHYYDKDFNNEADTPDNFQSRRPNTSFCFLDIRSPGLGDTAMYLCATSSVYEQYFGPGTRLTVT.

This clonotype appeared many times. This sequence may be a read error, since a much larger clone differs from it by one base. The V call is TRBV19, the J call TRBJ1-4; TRBD1 is a possible D gene (5 bases). The germline V gene has CDR1 LNHDA and CDR2 SQIVND (reference sequence). The CDR3 is 15 residues long. CDR3 nucleotides: TGTGCCAGTAGTAGGAGGAGCAGGGCTAATGAAAAACTGTCTTTT. Residues: CASSRRSRANEKLSF.

In this sample, this clonotype is medium-sized. V gene TRBV5-1 combines with J gene TRBJ2-1; TRBD1 agrees at 10 bases. Trimming cost V 4 bases and J 6 bases; bases outside gene matches: 7. The CDR3 length is 15 residues. Germline V gives CDR1 SGHRS, CDR2 YFSETQ. The CDR3 spells CASSPGQGDGNEQFF. In DNA form, the CDR3 reads TGCGCCAGCAGCCCCGGACAGGGGGATGGCAATGAGCAGTTCTTC.

The chain employs TRBV7-3 and TRBJ2-1; D possibly corresponds to TRBD1 (5 bases). Germline V gene data show CDR1 as SGHTA and CDR2 as FQGTGA. Between the trimmed V and J ends, which lost 5 bases and 0 bases, there was a span of 11 bases. The CDR3 has 15 residues. CDR3 DNA: TGTGCCAGCAGCCAGACAGTTTTCTCCTACAATGAGCAGTTCTTC. Protein: CASSQTVFSYNEQFF.

The chain carries TRBV7-3 and TRBJ2-7, with D perhaps given as TRBD1 or TRBD2 (7 bases each). V lost 5 bases and J 3 bases, leaving 17 bases between the germline ends. The CDR3 totals 15 residues. The germline gives CDR1 SGHTA, CDR2 FQGTGA. CDR3 protein: CASSESGTENYEQYF. The CDR3 region has the DNA TGTGCCAGCAGCGAAAGCGGGACAGAAAACTACGAGCAGTACTTC.

This clonotype was seen at least ten times. V usage is TRBV5-6 and J usage is TRBJ1-4, with 12 bases aligning to TRBD1. Trimming removed 0 bases from V and 5 bases from J; junction bases left unmatched: 5. The CDR3 is made up of 17 amino acids. The germline V gene encodes CDR1 SGHDT and CDR2 YYEEEE. CDR3 residues: CASSLGDRGRLNEKLFF. The CDR3 nucleotides are TGTGCCAGCAGCTTGGGGGACAGGGGGCGATTAAATGAAAAACTGTTTTTT.

CDR3 nucleotides: TGTGCCAGTAGTAGGGCGGGGAGCACAGATACGCAGTATTTT. The encoded protein is CASSRAGSTDTQYF. The chain employs TRBV19 and TRBJ2-3; maybe TRBD2 (6 bases). Germline V CDR1 and CDR2: LNHDA, SQIVND (reference sequence). V was cut by 4 bases and J by 0 bases, with 8 bases left in between. The CDR3 length is 14 residues.

The chain links TRBV19 to TRBJ1-3, with D possibly matching TRBD1 (5 bases). Trimming cost V 5 bases and J 8 bases, with 16 bases left between them. This CDR3 contains 14 residues. Germline-derived CDR1 and CDR2 are LNHDA and SQIVND (reference sequence). CDR3 sequence reads: CASSHRDPEDTIYF. The CDR3 nucleotides are TGTGCCAGTAGTCACCGGGACCCGGAGGACACCATATATTTT.

The J gene is TRBJ2-7, the V gene TRBV7-3, with 7 bases fitting TRBD1. Trimming removed 5 bases from V and 7 bases from J; junction bases left unmatched: 5. The CDR3 loop spans 12 amino acids. Germline V gene data show CDR1 as SGHTA and CDR2 as FQGTGA. The CDR3 is CASSVGQEEQYF. The CDR3 DNA follows: TGTGCCAGCAGCGTTGGACAGGAGGAGCAGTACTTC.

This clonotype is categorized as medium-sized. The chain links TRBV6-1 to TRBJ2-2, with TRBD2 identical over 13 bases. Germline V CDR1 and CDR2: MNHNS, SASEGT. V lost 4 bases to trimming and J lost 6 bases; unmatched junction nucleotides: 5. The CDR3 has 16 residues. CDR3 sequence: CASSGTSGSQAGELFF. CDR3 nucleotide sequence: TGTGCCAGCAGTGGGACTAGCGGGAGTCAAGCCGGGGAGCTGTTTTTT.

The V gene is TRBV20-1, the J gene TRBJ1-2; the D gene is possibly TRBD1 (5 bases). The V gene's germline CDR1 is DFQATT and CDR2 SNEGSKA (reference sequence). Trimming removed 3 bases at V and 5 bases at J, with 13 bases between. This CDR3 contains 13 residues. The CDR3 nucleotides read TGCAGTGCTAGCCTAGCGGGGGGGTATGGCTACACCTTC. This sequence encodes CSASLAGGYGYTF.

The chain uses TRBV5-1 and TRBJ2-3; 13 positions match TRBD2. The CDR3 is made up of 17 amino acids. J was trimmed by 4 bases and V by 0 bases; bases with no gene match: 5. Looked up from germline, CDR1 is SGHRS and CDR2 is YFSETQ. DNA for the CDR3: TGCGCCAGCAGCTTGGTTCGACTAGCGGGAGGTGCAGATACGCAGTATTTT. This encodes CASSLVRLAGGADTQYF. The full variable domain, completed using reference TRBV5-1 and TRBJ2-3, is KAGVTQTPRYLIKTRGQQVTLSCSPISGHRSVSWYQQTPGQGLQFLFEYFSETQRNKGNFPGRFSGRQFSNSRSEMNVSTLELGDSALYLCASSLVRLAGGADTQYFGPGTRLTVL.

The V call is TRBV10-3, the J call TRBJ2-1, with 11 bases lining up with TRBD2. Germline trimming cut 2 bases from V and 4 bases from J; bases unmatched to any gene: 7. Germline CDR1 reads ENHRY; CDR2 reads SYGVKD. CDR3 size: 17 residues. The CDR3 DNA reads TGTGCCATCAGTGAGCCCGGGACTAGCGGTAGGTACAATGAGCAGTTCTTC. The encoded protein is CAISEPGTSGRYNEQFF.

By proportion, this clonotype is medium-sized (0.01 to 0.1%). V and J are TRBV7-3 and TRBJ2-3; TRBD2 is a possible D gene (7 bases). The CDR3 totals 15 residues. With 0 bases removed from V and 3 bases from J, the gap between germline ends came to 10 bases. The germline gives CDR1 SGHTA, CDR2 FQGTGA. In DNA form, the CDR3 reads TGTGCCAGCAGCTTAACGGGGGGGCGAACAGATACGCAGTATTTT. This gives the protein CASSLTGGRTDTQYF.

This clonotype was seen just once. The conserved closing phenylalanine or tryptophan is absent in this CDR3, likely reflecting a read error. This chain joins TRBV19 and TRBJ2-2; D remains unclear. Germline loops: CDR1 LNHDA, CDR2 SQIVND (reference sequence). This CDR3 spans 13 amino acids. CDR3 sequence: CARSQRSTGELFS. The DNA of the CDR3 is TGTGCCCGTAGTCAACGGTCCACCGGGGAGCTGTTTTCT.

The rearrangement links TRBV29-1 to TRBJ2-7; D possibly matches TRBD1 or TRBD2 (5 bases each). This CDR3 has 13 amino acids. Germline CDR1 is SQVTM and CDR2 is ANQGSEA. Between the trimmed V and J ends, which lost 5 bases and 5 bases, there was a span of 16 bases. CDR3 sequence reads: CSVRRGFGNEQYF. DNA for the CDR3: TGCAGCGTTCGTAGGGGATTCGGGAACGAGCAGTACTTC.

The rearrangement links TRBV12-3 or TRBV12-4 to TRBJ1-4, with D perhaps TRBD1 (5 bases). Trimming left V 4 bases short and J 4 bases short, with 10 bases between. The CDR3 has 14 amino acids. CDR3 nucleotide sequence: TGTGCCAGCAGTTCGGGACCGAGTAATGAAAAACTGTTTTTT. Translated, it gives CASSSGPSNEKLFF.